The 5 T cell receptor beta chains below come from one sample, sequenced in a study of spatial heterogeneity in lung cancer. Study-wide results and caveats: One measure, the expanded intratumoral alpha and beta TCR count, tracked tumor mutation counts.

TCRdb passed the 5' RACE reads through MiXCR, listing each CDR3 protein once. The sample carries about 13,000 distinct CDR3 sequences, around 5.4% recorded once. Time point in this sample: sample taken at primary tumor resection. Their specific antigens are unknown. The material was lung tumor tissue, obtained at surgery. The source is a female donor with early-stage non-small cell lung cancer.

This clonotype appeared many times. In a library made to pick up alpha chains, this beta chain is a stray read with a size that means little. This chain connects TRBV6-1 to TRBJ2-7, with TRBD1 as a possible D gene (5 bases). The CDR3 is 14 residues long. The germline gives CDR1 MNHNS, CDR2 SASEGT. V lost 6 bases, J lost 3 bases, and 15 bases lay in between. CDR3 sequence reads: CASREPGPGYEQYF. The CDR3 DNA sequence: TGTGCCAGCAGAGAACCAGGGCCGGGCTACGAGCAGTACTTC.

This clonotype was seen many times. A library prepared for alpha chains yielded this beta chain as an off-target read; its size is of little meaning. The V call is TRBV7-2, the J call TRBJ2-7; 8 positions match TRBD2. This CDR3 is built from 15 residues. V trimming: 2 bases; J trimming: 4 bases; junction bases outside the gene matches: 7. Germline V CDR1 and CDR2: SGHTA, FQGNSA. The DNA of the CDR3 is TGTGCCAGCAGCTTAATAGGGCGGGGGGCATACGAGCAGTACTTC. Residues: CASSLIGRGAYEQYF.

In this sample, this clonotype is medium-sized (0.01 to 0.1%). Since the library was made to target alpha chains, this beta chain is a stray read and its abundance is not meaningful. The rearrangement uses TRBV15 and TRBJ2-4; TRBD2 is a possible D gene (5 bases). Germline lookup yields CDR1 LNHNV and CDR2 YYDKDF (reference sequence). V gave up 3 bases and J gave up 0 bases, with 15 bases separating them. The CDR3 extends over 17 amino acids. The CDR3 DNA follows: TGTGCCACCAGCAGTTCAAGCTCAGGACTAGCCAAAAACATTCAGTACTTC. It specifies CATSSSSSGLAKNIQYF.

This clonotype has a count of ten or more. In a library made to pick up alpha chains, this beta chain is a stray read with a size that means little. This sequence joins TRBV12-3 or TRBV12-4 and TRBJ2-4; a weak D match, TRBD2 (6 bases). V was trimmed by 3 bases and J by 7 bases, leaving 13 bases between them. This CDR3 comprises 14 residues. The DNA for the CDR3 is TGTGCCAGCAGTTTTGTGGGGGGAAGGAACATTCAGTACTTC. This encodes CASSFVGGRNIQYF.

The sample holds many counts of this clonotype. For a library built for alpha chains, this beta chain is a stray read; little rests on its size. The V call is TRBV12-3 or TRBV12-4, the J call TRBJ1-1; TRBD1 is a possible D gene (6 bases). The V gene lost 2 bases and the J gene lost 1 base, with 14 bases spanning the gap. The CDR3 is made up of 16 amino acids. CDR3 loop: CASSLLQGRSNTEAFF. The CDR3 DNA reads TGTGCCAGCAGTTTACTGCAGGGGCGATCGAACACTGAAGCTTTCTTT.